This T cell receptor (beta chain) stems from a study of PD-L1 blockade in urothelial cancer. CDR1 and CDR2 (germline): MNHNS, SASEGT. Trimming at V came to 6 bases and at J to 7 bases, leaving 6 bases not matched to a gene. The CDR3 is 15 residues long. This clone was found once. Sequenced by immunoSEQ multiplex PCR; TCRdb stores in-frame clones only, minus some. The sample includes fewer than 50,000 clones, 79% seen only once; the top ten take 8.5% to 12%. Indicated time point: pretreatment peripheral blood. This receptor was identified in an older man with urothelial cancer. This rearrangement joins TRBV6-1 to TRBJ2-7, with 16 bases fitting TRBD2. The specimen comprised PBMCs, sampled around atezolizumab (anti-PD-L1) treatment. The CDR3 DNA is TGTGCCAGCAGGGGGACTAGCGGGAGGGCCGGGGAGCAGTACTTC. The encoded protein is CASRGTSGRAGEQYF.